This entry lists 2 T cell receptor beta chains sequenced from one sample in a study of cytomegalovirus exposure and HLA in healthy donors. Primers included in the PCR were 60 Vbeta and 13 Jbeta primers. Sequenced by immunoSEQ multiplex PCR; TCRdb stores in-frame clones only, minus some. The sample contains roughly 80,000 clones, approximately 66% of which appear only once. The sequencing input was PBMCs. The receptors were sampled from a male donor in good health and CMV-seropositive.

The chain carries TRBV15 and TRBJ2-5; 8 bases align to TRBD1. The end of the DNA aligns better with TRBJ2-7, so the J call may be wrong. The CDR3 totals 15 residues. Germline V gene data show CDR1 as LNHNV and CDR2 as YYDKDF (reference sequence). CDR3 nucleotides: TGTGCCACCAGCAGAGGGACAGGGACAGGCTACGAGCAGTACTTC. Translation gives CATSRGTGTGYEQYF.

The J gene is TRBJ1-1, the V gene TRBV2; a weak D match, TRBD1 (6 bases). The CDR3 runs 15 residues. V lost 6 bases to trimming and J lost 2 bases, with 16 bases between them. The germline V gene encodes CDR1 SNHLY and CDR2 FYNNEI. Written as DNA, the CDR3 is TGTGCCAGCAGATTACTAAGACAGGTAAACACTGAAGCTTTCTTT. Its translation is CASRLLRQVNTEAFF.